Listed here are 32 T cell receptor beta chains from one sample, sequenced in a study of blood T cell repertoires in COVID-19. Repertoires were generated with immunoSEQ multiplex PCR, while TCRdb's copy carries only in-frame clones and drops some. The repertoire includes around 300,000 clones, 85% to 90% of them detected once, and over 5.5% sits in the top ten. Sequencing was done on a sample of peripheral blood. Receptors originate from a woman aged 45-65 years with COVID-19, enrolled during active disease.

The chain has TRBV6-5 and TRBJ2-7, with 7 bases aligning to TRBD2. V lost 2 bases, J lost 4 bases, and 11 bases stayed unmatched. Germline V gene sequence: CDR1 MNHEY, CDR2 SVGAGI. The CDR3 loop spans 16 amino acids. The CDR3 loop reads CASSYGRGGWGYEQYF. In DNA form, the CDR3 reads TGTGCCAGCAGTTACGGACGGGGAGGGTGGGGGTACGAGCAGTACTTC.

This clone was recorded once. The V and J genes are TRBV30 and TRBJ1-4, with 7 nucleotides matching TRBD1. The germline V gene has CDR1 GTSNPN and CDR2 SVGIG (reference sequence). The CDR3 runs 13 residues. V was pared by 4 bases and J by 10 bases, with 9 bases of the junction left unmatched. Here the CDR3 reads CAWNQGQHLKLFF. The CDR3 nucleotides are TGTGCCTGGAACCAGGGACAGCACCTAAAACTGTTTTTT.

The chain carries TRBV11-2 and TRBJ2-7; tentative D call: TRBD1 (7 bases). V gave up 5 bases and J gave up 4 bases, with 15 bases separating them. This CDR3 comprises 14 residues. The germline CDR1 and CDR2 sequences are SGHAT and FQNNGV. In DNA form, the CDR3 reads TGTGCCAGCAGCCCTCGCCCAGGGGGGTACGAGCAGTACTTC. This gives the protein CASSPRPGGYEQYF.

CDR3 nucleotide sequence: TGTGCCAGCAGTGAAGGGATTGGTATTGGGGGCCGGAGCTATGGCTACACCTTC. It codes for CASSEGIGIGGRSYGYTF. This chain uses TRBV6-1 with TRBJ1-2; D possibly corresponds to TRBD1 (6 bases). There are 18 residues in the CDR3. Germline assignment: CDR1 MNHNS and CDR2 SASEGT. Between the trimmed V and J ends, which lost 1 base and 4 bases, there was a span of 22 bases.

This clone was found once. V is TRBV6-5 and J is TRBJ1-5; D unresolved. CDR1 and CDR2 from the germline V gene are MNHEY and SVGAGI. V lost 6 bases and J lost 0, with 12 bases in between. The CDR3 totals 15 residues. For the CDR3, the DNA is TGTGCCAGCAGCTTTCAGGTTAATAGCAATCAGCCCCAGCATTTT. Amino acid sequence: CASSFQVNSNQPQHF.

The chain combines TRBV23-1 with TRBJ2-1, with 8 bases fitting TRBD1. TRBV23-1 is sorted into the ORF group, with uncertain function. The length of the CDR3 is 16 residues. V shed 2 bases, J shed 5 bases, and the junction held 8 bases outside the gene matches. In DNA form, the CDR3 reads TGCGCCAGCAGTCAAGCCGGACAGGGACTCGACAATGAGCAGTTCTTC. Protein: CASSQAGQGLDNEQFF.

This rearrangement joins TRBV5-1 to TRBJ1-1, with 10 bases that match TRBD1. This CDR3 spans 16 amino acids. With 4 bases clipped from V and 3 bases from J, the junction kept 9 bases outside the gene matches. Germline CDR1 is SGHRS and CDR2 is YFSETQ. CDR3 in amino acids: CASSETGQGRDTEAFF. The CDR3 nucleotides are TGCGCCAGCAGCGAGACGGGACAGGGGAGGGACACTGAAGCTTTCTTT.

This clone was observed once. The chain combines TRBV21-1 with TRBJ2-6; the D call TRBD2 from the table was never checked on the DNA. TRBV21-1 is reported as a pseudogene. The CDR3 length is 17 residues. The CDR3, as DNA: TGTGCCAGCAGACCACCCGGGAGGGGCTCTGGGGCCAACGTCCTGACTTTC. Protein product: CASRPPGRGSGANVLTF.

The chain uses TRBV6-2 or TRBV6-3 and TRBJ2-1; 10 nucleotides match TRBD2. This CDR3 region has 15 residues. The trim removed 5 bases at V and 3 bases at J, leaving 4 bases unmatched. Germline lookup yields CDR1 MNHEY and CDR2 SVGEGT. The CDR3 reads CASSDTSGVYNEQFF. CDR3 DNA: TGTGCCAGCAGTGATACTAGCGGGGTCTACAATGAGCAGTTCTTC.

The rearrangement links TRBV7-3 to TRBJ2-7; TRBD1 aligns across 7 bases. CDR1 SGHTA and CDR2 FQGTGA come from the germline V gene. The CDR3 sequence is 13 residues long. V gave up 5 bases and J gave up 6 bases; unmatched junction bases: 7. The CDR3 spells CASSQNAGGEQYF. The CDR3 DNA reads TGTGCCAGCAGCCAGAACGCAGGGGGCGAGCAGTACTTC.

This clone has only one observation. The V gene is TRBV19, the J gene TRBJ1-2; a weak D match, TRBD1 (6 bases). Germline values: CDR1 LNHDA, CDR2 SQIVND (reference sequence). This CDR3 contains 14 residues. V was pared by 7 bases and J by 3 bases, with 15 bases between. CDR3 amino acids: CASTQGIGYYGYTF. In DNA form, the CDR3 reads TGTGCCAGTACCCAGGGGATAGGGTACTATGGCTACACCTTC.

J is TRBJ2-3 and V is TRBV5-6; TRBD2 agrees at 9 bases. The V gene's germline CDR1 is SGHDT and CDR2 YYEEEE. This CDR3 has 18 amino acids. The junction had 13 bases not matched to a gene; V was cut back by 1 base and J by 4 bases. CDR3 region: CASSLFFEGSGSADTQYF. The CDR3 nucleotides read TGTGCCAGCAGCTTGTTTTTCGAGGGTAGCGGGAGTGCAGATACGCAGTATTTT. The variable domain in full, completed from reference TRBV5-6 and TRBJ2-3, reads DAGVTQSPTHLIKTRGQQVTLRCSPKSGHDTVSWYQQALGQGPQFIFQYYEEEERQRGNFPDRFSGHQFPNYSSELNVNALLLGDSALYLCASSLFFEGSGSADTQYFGPGTRLTVL.

The V call is TRBV6-2 or TRBV6-3, the J call TRBJ2-3; perhaps TRBD2 as D (5 bases). CDR1 and CDR2 from the germline V gene are MNHEY and SVGEGT. Trimming shortened V by 2 bases and J by 4 bases, and 19 bases separated the two germline ends. The CDR3 loop spans 17 amino acids. CDR3 nucleotide sequence: TGTGCCAGCAGTTACCAACAAAGCGGTCTACGGGCAGATACGCAGTATTTT. Its protein product is CASSYQQSGLRADTQYF.

The chain recombines TRBV29-1 with TRBJ1-2; 7 bases fit TRBD1. This CDR3 comprises 11 residues. In germline, CDR1 is SQVTM, CDR2 ANQGSEA. Trimming cost V 7 bases and J 7 bases; bases outside gene matches: 6. The CDR3 coding sequence is TGCAGCGCTTACAGGGGCTCTGGCTACACCTTC. Translation gives CSAYRGSGYTF. The whole variable domain, remainder taken from reference TRBV29-1 and TRBJ1-2, is SAVISQKPSRDICQRGTSLTIQCQVDSQVTMMFWYRQQPGQSLTLIATANQGSEATYESGFVIDKFPISRPNLTFSTLTVSNMSPEDSSIYLCSAYRGSGYTFGSGTRLTVV.

The J gene is TRBJ2-3, the V gene TRBV7-2; D possibly corresponds to TRBD1 (5 bases). The CDR3 loop spans 17 amino acids. With 0 bases removed from V and 3 bases from J, the gap between germline ends came to 16 bases. In germline, CDR1 is SGHTA, CDR2 FQGNSA. DNA of the CDR3: TGTGCCAGCAGCTTAGCTCCTCCCCAGGGTTGGACAGATACGCAGTATTTT. This encodes CASSLAPPQGWTDTQYF.

The gene calls are TRBV19 and TRBJ2-4; 9 bases are a match to TRBD1. This CDR3 is built from 15 residues. Trimming at V came to 0 bases and at J to 9 bases, leaving 6 bases not matched to a gene. Germline V gene lookup returns CDR1 LNHDA and CDR2 SQIVND (reference sequence). The CDR3 sequence: CASSIEGTGKVIQYF. For the CDR3, the DNA is TGTGCCAGTAGTATAGAGGGGACAGGGAAGGTCATTCAGTACTTC.

The chain carries TRBV29-1 and TRBJ2-3, with 14 bases that match TRBD2. J was trimmed by 2 bases and V by 1 base; bases with no gene match: 23. The CDR3 spans 23 residues. Germline V gives CDR1 SQVTM, CDR2 ANQGSEA. CDR3 in DNA: TGCAGCGTTGAAGGGGGACTAGCGGGAGACGTTGCTCATCAGAGACTGGTCACAGATACGCAGTATTTT. Amino acid sequence: CSVEGGLAGDVAHQRLVTDTQYF.

The gene calls are TRBV6-4 and TRBJ2-7; 8 bases align to TRBD2. CDR1 is MRHNA, CDR2 SNTAGT, per germline. The V and J ends lost 6 bases and 2 bases, in that order; junction bases with no gene match: 6. The CDR3 runs 14 residues. Written as DNA, the CDR3 is TGTGCCAGCAGCGGACTAGCTCTAACCTACGAGCAGTACTTC. As protein: CASSGLALTYEQYF.

This clone appeared once. V usage is TRBV10-2 and J usage is TRBJ2-7, with TRBD2 matching 13 bases. Per the germline V gene, CDR1 is WSHSY and CDR2 is SAAADI. After removal of 7 bases from V and 0 bases from J, the junction contained 6 bases not matched to a gene. The CDR3 contains 16 residues. Here the CDR3 DNA reads TGCGCCAGCATGCCGGGACTAGCGGGACTCTCCTACGAGCAGTACTTC. Its translation is CASMPGLAGLSYEQYF.

CDR3 bases: TGCGCCAGCAGTCACCACAGGGTCGACACTGAAGCTTTCTTT. Translated, it gives CASSHHRVDTEAFF. The rearrangement joins TRBV23-1 to TRBJ1-1, with D perhaps matching TRBD1 (6 bases). TRBV23-1 is known as an ORF, though its function is uncertain. Trimming shortened V by 3 bases and J by 3 bases, and 11 bases separated the two germline ends. The CDR3 spans 14 residues.

The genes are TRBV11-2 and TRBJ1-2, with 7 bases that match TRBD1. Per the germline V gene, CDR1 is SGHAT and CDR2 is FQNNGV. This CDR3 region has 17 residues. With V trimmed by 3 bases and J by 4 bases, 14 bases remained unmatched. Here the CDR3 DNA reads TGTGCCAGCAGCTTCTCGGGAGGGAAGACAGGGAGCTATGGCTACACCTTC. Protein: CASSFSGGKTGSYGYTF.

The rearrangement links TRBV5-1 to TRBJ2-7, with D perhaps matching TRBD2 (6 bases). CDR1 is SGHRS, CDR2 YFSETQ, per germline. This CDR3 region has 14 residues. Deletions cut 5 bases from V and 2 bases from J, with 14 bases between. CDR3 loop: CASRATSSTYEQYF. CDR3 DNA sequence: TGCGCCAGCAGGGCTACTAGCTCGACCTACGAGCAGTACTTC.

The V call is TRBV12-5, the J call TRBJ1-3, with D possibly being TRBD1 (6 bases). V lost 1 base, J lost 8 bases, and 15 bases lay in between. CDR3 length: 15 amino acids. CDR1 is LGHNT and CDR2 is FRNRAP in the germline V gene. The CDR3 region has the DNA TGTGCTAGTGGTTTGGGAGCCTGGGAGGGGGACACCATATATTTT. Translating it yields CASGLGAWEGDTIYF. Full variable domain (missing parts from reference TRBV12-5 and TRBJ1-3): DARVTQTPRHKVTEMGQEVTMRCQPILGHNTVFWYRQTMMQGLELLAYFRNRAPLDDSGMPKDRFSAEMPDATLATLKIQPSEPRDSAVYFCASGLGAWEGDTIYFGEGSWLTVV.

This rearrangement joins TRBV10-3 to TRBJ2-7; D call uncertain. Trimming cost V 4 bases and J 2 bases, with 6 bases left between them. The length of the CDR3 is 12 residues. Germline-derived CDR1 and CDR2 are ENHRY and SYGVKD. Here the CDR3 DNA reads TGTGCCATCAGTGGCCCTACCTACGAGCAGTACTTC. Protein: CAISGPTYEQYF.

This chain connects TRBV10-1 to TRBJ2-2, with 8 nucleotides matching TRBD2. The CDR3 totals 14 residues. Germline V gene lookup returns CDR1 WNHNN and CDR2 SYGVQD (reference sequence). The junction had 4 bases not matched to a gene; V was cut back by 5 bases and J by 5 bases. The DNA of the CDR3 is TGCGCCAGCAGTCTTAGCGGGATTACCGGGGAGCTGTTTTTT. Encoded protein: CASSLSGITGELFF.

The chain's CDR3 is CASSLGSSPRSTGELFF. CDR3 DNA: TGTGCCAGCAGCTTAGGGTCCAGCCCTAGGAGCACCGGGGAGCTGTTTTTT. This chain uses TRBV11-3 with TRBJ2-2, with D hard to call. Germline V gene sequence: CDR1 SGHNT, CDR2 YENEEA. V lost 1 base and J lost 4, with 16 bases in between. The CDR3 covers 17 residues.

The chain employs TRBV30 and TRBJ2-3; 12 bases agree with TRBD2. Per the germline V gene, CDR1 is GTSNPN and CDR2 is SVGIG (reference sequence). This CDR3 is built from 17 residues. V gave up 0 bases and J gave up 0 bases; unmatched junction bases: 4. CDR3 coding DNA: TGTGCCTGGAGTGTACCGGGACTAGCGGGCAGCACAGATACGCAGTATTTT. This encodes CAWSVPGLAGSTDTQYF. The entire variable domain, with the rest obtained from reference TRBV30 and TRBJ2-3, is as follows: SQTIHQWPATLVQPVGSPLSLECTVEGTSNPNLYWYRQAAGRGLQLLFYSVGIGQISSEVPQNLSASRPQDRQFILSSKKLLLSDSGFYLCAWSVPGLAGSTDTQYFGPGTRLTVL.

The chain has TRBV30 and TRBJ1-1, with 8 bases aligning to TRBD1. The CDR3 is 15 amino acids. The V and J ends lost 3 bases and 1 base, in that order; junction bases with no gene match: 7. Germline values: CDR1 GTSNPN, CDR2 SVGIG (reference sequence). CDR3 sequence: CAWSEPDRGNTEAFF. The CDR3 DNA follows: TGTGCCTGGAGCGAACCCGACAGGGGGAACACTGAAGCTTTCTTT.

This chain links TRBV5-4 with TRBJ2-7; D may be TRBD2 (6 bases). Germline lookup yields CDR1 SGHNT and CDR2 YYREEE (reference sequence). V was cut by 3 bases and J by 7 bases, with 8 bases left in between. This CDR3 contains 11 residues. CDR3 sequence: CASSWGDEQYF. The CDR3 DNA sequence: TGTGCCAGCAGCTGGGGGGATGAGCAGTACTTC.

The chain links TRBV5-6 to TRBJ2-2, with 15 bases aligning to TRBD2. From germline, CDR1 is SGHDT and CDR2 YYEEEE. The CDR3 is made up of 17 amino acids. The junction had 8 bases not matched to a gene; V was cut back by 4 bases and J by 7 bases. As DNA, the CDR3 is TGTGCCAGCAGCGGACCGGGACTAGCGGGAGGTGGCGGGGAGCTGTTTTTT. As protein: CASSGPGLAGGGGELFF.

The CDR3 protein is CASSSPSGRESGELFF. In DNA, the CDR3 is TGTGCCAGCAGCTCCCCCTCGGGGCGGGAGTCCGGGGAGCTGTTTTTT. The chain combines TRBV7-6 with TRBJ2-2; TRBD2 agrees at 7 bases. Per germline, CDR1 SGHVS and CDR2 FNYEAQ. The junction had 11 bases not matched to a gene; V was cut back by 4 bases and J by 6 bases. The CDR3 sequence is 16 residues long.

Concerning this clone: This CDR3 is also generated by other DNA sequences in the sample. The chain is built from TRBV5-1 and TRBJ2-2, with 8 bases that match TRBD2. The CDR3 is made up of 15 amino acids. Per germline, CDR1 SGHRS and CDR2 YFSETQ. J was trimmed by 2 bases and V by 1 base; bases with no gene match: 1. This CDR3 is CASSLTSGNTGELFF. CDR3 bases: TGCGCCAGCAGCTTGACTAGCGGTAACACCGGGGAGCTGTTTTTT.